These T cell receptor beta chains were read from a single sample in a study of OX40 agonist ivuxolimab in advanced cancers. Produced via immunoSEQ multiplex PCR; TCRdb's table is partial and in-frame only. The sample has roughly 80,000 clones; over 90% are singletons. The sample in question was CD4+ or CD8+ T cells sorted from blood, obtained in a trial of the OX40 agonist ivuxolimab. These receptor sequences come from an adult with an advanced solid tumor such as melanoma, head and neck, liver or kidney cancer. The CDR3 runs from the conserved cysteine through the conserved F or W. A D gene is named only where the DNA matches it firmly. Not every row has a clone size; where given, it reads once, few, many or a size class.

d_gene | j_gene | v_gene | abundance | CDR3nt | CDR3aa
- | TRBJ1-1 | TRBV7-6 | - | TGTGCCAGCAGCCCTAACAACAGGAACACTGAAGCTTTCTTT | CASSPNNRNTEAFF
- | TRBJ1-2 | TRBV7-2 | - | TGTGCCAGCAGCCAAGAGGAGCCTAACTATGGCTACACCTTC | CASSQEEPNYGYTF
- | TRBJ1-2 | TRBV6-6 | - | TGTGCCACCTACGGAGGGTTCGGCTACACCTTC | CATYGGFGYTF
- | TRBJ2-7 | TRBV21-1 | - | TGTGCCAGCAGCAATTCCTGGAGGGAGCAGTACTTC | CASSNSWREQYF
- | TRBJ2-3 | TRBV9 | once | TGTGCCAGCAGCCGCTTCGGTAGGGCAGATACGCAGTATTTT | CASSRFGRADTQYF
- | TRBJ1-1 | TRBV28 | few | TGTGCCAGCAGTTTAAGGTCTGAAGCTTTCTTT | CASSLRSEAFF
- | TRBJ2-5 | TRBV5-4 | - | TGTGCCAGCAGCTTGGGGTTTCGGGAGACCCAGTACTTC | CASSLGFRETQYF
- | TRBJ2-7 | TRBV2 | - | TGTGCCAGCAGTGATTCTGGCGGGATGAAGAACGAGCAGTACTTC | CASSDSGGMKNEQYF
TRBD2 | TRBJ2-5 | TRBV5-5 | - | TGTGCCAGCAGCTGGGGCGGGGGGGAGACCCAGTACTTC | CASSWGGGETQYF
- | TRBJ2-1 | TRBV9 | - | TGTGCCAGCAGCTCTAGCGCTTCCCCCAATGAGCAGTTCTTC | CASSSSASPNEQFF
TRBD2 | TRBJ2-1 | TRBV29-1 | - | TGCAGCGTTGAAGTTTATGGACTAGCGGGGTCCTACAATGAGCAGTTCTTC | CSVEVYGLAGSYNEQFF
- | TRBJ1-2 | TRBV5-5 | - | TGTGCCAGCAGCTTCAGGGACACGAATGGCTACACCTTC | CASSFRDTNGYTF
TRBD2 | TRBJ2-7 | TRBV7-9 | - | TGTGCCAGCAGCTGGACTAGCGGGAGGAGGTACGAGCAGTACTTC | CASSWTSGRRYEQYF
- | TRBJ2-2 | TRBV19 | - | TGTGCCAGTAGTATTGTACCTTTCACCGGGGAGCTGTTTTTT | CASSIVPFTGELFF
- | TRBJ2-5 | TRBV20-1 | - | TGCAGTGCTAGAGGGGAGACCCAGTACTTC | CSARGETQYF
TRBD1 | TRBJ1-6 | TRBV5-1 | - | TGCGCCAGCAGCTTGGTAGGGGGCGAGAGCTATAATTCACCCCTCCACTTT | CASSLVGGESYNSPLHF
- | TRBJ1-2 | TRBV7-9 | - | TGTACCAGCAGCTTAGCCCAGGGTGACTATGGCTACACCTTC | CTSSLAQGDYGYTF
TRBD2 | TRBJ2-3 | TRBV7-9 | - | TGTGCCAGCTTAGCGGGAGGGAGCACAGATACGCAGTATTTT | CASLAGGSTDTQYF
TRBD1 | TRBJ2-5 | TRBV9 | - | TGTGCCAGCAGCGTAGCTCCGACAGGGTTGGGGGAGACCCAGTACTTC | CASSVAPTGLGETQYF
- | TRBJ2-3 | TRBV5-5 | - | TGTGCCAGCAGCTTGTTCGGCACAGATACGCAGTATTTT | CASSLFGTDTQYF
- | TRBJ2-4 | TRBV6-1 | once | TGTGCCAGCAACGATCAGGGCCTAGCCAAAAACATTCAGTACTTC | CASNDQGLAKNIQYF
- | TRBJ1-2 | TRBV9 | - | TGTGCCAGCAGCGTAGATAAGCGAACTCGAGCTAACTATGGCTACACCTTC | CASSVDKRTRANYGYTF
- | TRBJ1-2 | TRBV15 | - | TGTGCCACCAGCGCGGACCACTATGGCTACACCTTC | CATSADHYGYTF
TRBD1 | TRBJ2-7 | TRBV27 | - | TGTGCCAGCGGCCGGACAGGGGGCGCCTACGAGCAGTACTTC | CASGRTGGAYEQYF
- | TRBJ2-7 | TRBV5-5 | - | TGTGCCAGCAGCTTGGCGTTCGGCGCGGGCGATACCTACGAGCAGTACTTC | CASSLAFGAGDTYEQYF
TRBD2 | TRBJ2-7 | TRBV28 | - | TGTGCCAGCAGCCCCGGGACTATAAACTACGAGCAGTACTTC | CASSPGTINYEQYF
- | TRBJ2-3 | TRBV6-5 | - | TGTGCCAGCAGTTATAGCTGGATAGGGATCTCAGATACGCAGTATTTT | CASSYSWIGISDTQYF
- | TRBJ2-7 | TRBV12-5 | - | TGTGCTAGTGATTCGGACGAGCAGTACTTC | CASDSDEQYF
TRBD2 | TRBJ2-3 | TRBV29-1 | - | TGCAGCGTTGAAGGACTAGCGTCCCTAGGTCTACGCACAGATACGCAGTATTTT | CSVEGLASLGLRTDTQYF
TRBD1 | TRBJ1-1 | TRBV5-8 | few | TGTGCCAGCAGCCGGGACAGGGGGGGGTTAACTGAAGCTTTCTTT | CASSRDRGGLTEAFF
- | TRBJ1-5 | TRBV4-2 | once | TGTGCCAGCAGCCAAGGCTTCAGCTTCAATCAGCCCCAGCATTTT | CASSQGFSFNQPQHF